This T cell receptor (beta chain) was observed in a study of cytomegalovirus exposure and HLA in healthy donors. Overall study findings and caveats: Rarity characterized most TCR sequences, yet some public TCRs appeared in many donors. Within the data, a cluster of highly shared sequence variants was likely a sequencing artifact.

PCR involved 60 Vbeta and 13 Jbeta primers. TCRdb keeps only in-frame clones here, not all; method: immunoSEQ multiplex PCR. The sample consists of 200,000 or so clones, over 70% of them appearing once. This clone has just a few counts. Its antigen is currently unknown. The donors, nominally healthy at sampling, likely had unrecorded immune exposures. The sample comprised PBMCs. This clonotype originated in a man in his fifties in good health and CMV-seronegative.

DNA for the CDR3: TGTGCCAGCAGTGACCCGACAGGAAGGTATGGCTACACCTTC. Translation gives CASSDPTGRYGYTF. V usage is TRBV25-1 and J usage is TRBJ1-2, with a weak D call TRBD1 (6 bases). V lost 3 bases, J lost 5 bases, and 13 bases lay in between. The CDR3 covers 14 residues. The V gene's germline CDR1 is MGHDK and CDR2 SYGVNS.